The 5 T cell receptor beta chains below all came from one sample that was sequenced in a study of OX40 agonist ivuxolimab in advanced cancers. The assay was immunoSEQ multiplex PCR, and TCRdb's table has in-frame clones only and misses some. The sample has roughly 67,000 clones; over 70% are singletons. The sequencing here drew on CD4+ or CD8+ T cells sorted from blood, taken in a trial of the OX40 agonist ivuxolimab. These receptor sequences come from an adult with an advanced solid tumor such as melanoma, head and neck, liver or kidney cancer.

The rearrangement joins TRBV28 to TRBJ1-5; 7 bases are a match to TRBD1. This CDR3 comprises 14 residues. The ends lost 8 bases at V and 2 bases at J; junction bases unmatched: 6. CDR1 and CDR2 (germline): MDHEN, SYDVKM. This chain's CDR3 is CASQTGSGNQPQHF. In DNA, the CDR3 is TGTGCCAGCCAGACAGGGTCTGGCAATCAGCCCCAGCATTTT.

The chain employs TRBV2 and TRBJ1-5, with TRBD1 matching over 8 bases. Looked up from germline, CDR1 is SNHLY and CDR2 is FYNNEI. The CDR3 totals 15 residues. With 4 bases clipped from V and 5 bases from J, the junction kept 7 bases outside the gene matches. The CDR3 region is CASSAGQGLYQPQHF. DNA for the CDR3: TGTGCCAGCAGTGCCGGACAGGGACTGTATCAGCCCCAGCATTTT.

J is TRBJ2-2 and V is TRBV12-5, with a possible D match to TRBD1 (5 bases). V shed 4 bases and J shed 5 bases, with 17 bases lying between them. CDR1 is LGHNT and CDR2 is FRNRAP in the germline V gene. This CDR3 region has 16 residues. In DNA form, the CDR3 reads TGTGCTAGTGGTTCCGCTCCTAAGGCAGGGACCGGGGAGCTGTTTTTT. Translated, it gives CASGSAPKAGTGELFF.

The gene calls are TRBV5-1 and TRBJ2-3, with D perhaps matching TRBD1 (5 bases). Germline-derived CDR1 and CDR2 are SGHRS and YFSETQ. Trimming removed 0 bases at V and 4 bases at J, with 9 bases between. CDR3 length equals 14 residues. The chain's CDR3 is CASSLGAGSDTQYF. The CDR3 nucleotides read TGCGCCAGCAGCTTGGGGGCAGGGTCAGATACGCAGTATTTT.

The chain is built from TRBV19 and TRBJ2-2; 10 nucleotides match TRBD2. This CDR3 comprises 15 residues. V gave up 3 bases and J gave up 6 bases; unmatched junction bases: 4. CDR1 is LNHDA and CDR2 is SQIVND in the germline V gene (reference sequence). The CDR3 here is CASSMELAGSGELFF. As DNA, the CDR3 is TGTGCCAGTAGTATGGAACTAGCGGGATCCGGGGAGCTGTTTTTT.